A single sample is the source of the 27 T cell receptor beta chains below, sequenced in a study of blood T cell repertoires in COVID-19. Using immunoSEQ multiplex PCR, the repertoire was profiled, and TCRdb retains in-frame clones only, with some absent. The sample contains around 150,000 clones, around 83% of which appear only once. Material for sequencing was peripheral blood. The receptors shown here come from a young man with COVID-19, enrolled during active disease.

CDR3 in amino acids: CASSESGVSTDTQYF. The DNA of the CDR3 is TGCGCCAGCAGTGAGTCGGGCGTTAGCACAGATACGCAGTATTTT. The chain has TRBV10-2 and TRBJ2-3; the D is unclear. Trimming cost V 0 bases and J 0 bases, with 7 bases left between them. CDR1 and CDR2 (germline): WSHSY, SAAADI. The CDR3 extends over 15 amino acids.

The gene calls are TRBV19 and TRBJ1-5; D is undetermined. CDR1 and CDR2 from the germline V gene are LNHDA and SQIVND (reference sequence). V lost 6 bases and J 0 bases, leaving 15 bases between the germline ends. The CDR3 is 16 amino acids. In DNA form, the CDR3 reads TGTGCCAGTAGGAGACGCGGTCTTTATAGCAATCAGCCCCAGCATTTT. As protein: CASRRRGLYSNQPQHF.

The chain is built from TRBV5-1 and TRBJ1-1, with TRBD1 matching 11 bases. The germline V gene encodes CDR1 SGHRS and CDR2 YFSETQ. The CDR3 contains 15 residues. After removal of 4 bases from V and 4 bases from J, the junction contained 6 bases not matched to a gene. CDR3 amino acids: CASSGQGAQSTEAFF. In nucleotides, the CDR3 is TGCGCCAGCAGCGGACAGGGGGCGCAAAGCACTGAAGCTTTCTTT.

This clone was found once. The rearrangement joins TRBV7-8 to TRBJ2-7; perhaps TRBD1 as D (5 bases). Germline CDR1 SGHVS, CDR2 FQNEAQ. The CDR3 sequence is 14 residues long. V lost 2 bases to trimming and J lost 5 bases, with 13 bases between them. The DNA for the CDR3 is TGTGCCAGCAGCTTAAGGCAGGGCAGCGACGAGCAGTACTTC. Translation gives CASSLRQGSDEQYF.

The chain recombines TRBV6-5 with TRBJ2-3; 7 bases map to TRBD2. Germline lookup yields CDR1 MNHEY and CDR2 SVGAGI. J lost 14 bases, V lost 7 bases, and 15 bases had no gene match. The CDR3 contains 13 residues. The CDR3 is CASKKDPSGPPYF. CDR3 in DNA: TGTGCCAGCAAGAAAGATCCTAGCGGCCCTCCGTATTTT.

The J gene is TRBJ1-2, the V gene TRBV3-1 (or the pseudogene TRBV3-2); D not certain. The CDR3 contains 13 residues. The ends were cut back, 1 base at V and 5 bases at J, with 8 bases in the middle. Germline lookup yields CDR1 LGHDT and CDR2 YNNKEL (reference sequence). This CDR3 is CASSQGAGYGYTF. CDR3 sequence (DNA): TGTGCCAGCAGCCAAGGGGCGGGATATGGCTACACCTTC.

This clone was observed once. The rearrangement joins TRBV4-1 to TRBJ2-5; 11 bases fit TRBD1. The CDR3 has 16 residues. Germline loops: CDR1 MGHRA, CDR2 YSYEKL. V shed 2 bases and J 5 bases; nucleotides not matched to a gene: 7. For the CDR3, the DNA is TGCGCCAGCAGCCAATCTAGGACAGGGGGCCAGGAGACCCAGTACTTC. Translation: CASSQSRTGGQETQYF.

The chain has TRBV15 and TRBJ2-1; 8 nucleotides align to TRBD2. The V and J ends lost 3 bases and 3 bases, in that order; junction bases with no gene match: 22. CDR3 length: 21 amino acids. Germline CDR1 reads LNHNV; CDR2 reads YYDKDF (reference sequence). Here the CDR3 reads CATSRARIGAGASPRYNEQFF. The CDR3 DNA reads TGTGCCACCAGCAGGGCAAGAATAGGAGCGGGAGCGTCTCCTCGCTACAATGAGCAGTTCTTC.

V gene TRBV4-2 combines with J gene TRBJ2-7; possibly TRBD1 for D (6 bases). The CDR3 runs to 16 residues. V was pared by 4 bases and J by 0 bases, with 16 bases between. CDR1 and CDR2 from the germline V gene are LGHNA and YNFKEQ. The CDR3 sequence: CASSREMDSRSYEQYF. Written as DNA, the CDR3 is TGTGCCAGCAGCCGGGAAATGGACAGCCGCTCCTACGAGCAGTACTTC.

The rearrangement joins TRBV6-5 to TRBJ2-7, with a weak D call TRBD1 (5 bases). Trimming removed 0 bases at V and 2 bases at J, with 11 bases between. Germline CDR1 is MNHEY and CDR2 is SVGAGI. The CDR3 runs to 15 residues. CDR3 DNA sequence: TGTGCCAGCAGTTACTCAGGGGAAGGCGCCTACGAGCAGTACTTC. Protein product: CASSYSGEGAYEQYF.

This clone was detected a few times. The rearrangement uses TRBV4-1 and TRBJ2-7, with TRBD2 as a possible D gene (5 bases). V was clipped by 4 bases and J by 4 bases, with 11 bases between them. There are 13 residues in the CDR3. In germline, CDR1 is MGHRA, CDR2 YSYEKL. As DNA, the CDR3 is TGCGCCAGCAGCCCAAACGGGGATTACGAGCAGTACTTC. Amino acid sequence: CASSPNGDYEQYF.

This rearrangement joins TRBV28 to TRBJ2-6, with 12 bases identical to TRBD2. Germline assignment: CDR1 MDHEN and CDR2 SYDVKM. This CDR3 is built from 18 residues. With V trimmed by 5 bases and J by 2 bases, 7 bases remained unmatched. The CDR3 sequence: CASSMTSGSPPGANVLTF. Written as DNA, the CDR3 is TGTGCCAGCAGTATGACTAGCGGGAGCCCTCCTGGGGCCAACGTCCTGACTTTC.

CDR3 in amino acids: CASSLRLEDEQYF. The DNA for the CDR3 is TGTGCCAGCTCACTTAGACTAGAGGACGAGCAGTACTTC. The chain employs TRBV18 and TRBJ2-7, with D possibly matching TRBD2 (6 bases). CDR3 length: 13 amino acids. Germline V gives CDR1 KGHSH, CDR2 LQKENI. The germline V and J ends were trimmed by 4 bases and 5 bases, with 12 bases remaining between them.

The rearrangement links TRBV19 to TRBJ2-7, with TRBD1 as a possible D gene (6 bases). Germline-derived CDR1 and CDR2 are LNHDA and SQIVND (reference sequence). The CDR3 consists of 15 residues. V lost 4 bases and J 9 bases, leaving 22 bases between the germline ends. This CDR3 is CASSSRGIDHRMQYF. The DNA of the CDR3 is TGTGCCAGTAGTAGCAGGGGAATAGACCACCGGATGCAGTACTTC.

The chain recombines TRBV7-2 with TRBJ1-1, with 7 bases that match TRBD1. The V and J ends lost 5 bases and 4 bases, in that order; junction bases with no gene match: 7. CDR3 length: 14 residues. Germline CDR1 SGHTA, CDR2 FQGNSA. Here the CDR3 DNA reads TGTGCCAGCAGCCCCCACCAGGGGGTCACTGAAGCTTTCTTT. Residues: CASSPHQGVTEAFF.

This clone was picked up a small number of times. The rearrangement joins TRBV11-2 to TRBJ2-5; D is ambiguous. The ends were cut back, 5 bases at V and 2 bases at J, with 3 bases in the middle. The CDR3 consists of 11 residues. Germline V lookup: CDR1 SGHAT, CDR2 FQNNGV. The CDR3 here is CASSQQETQYF. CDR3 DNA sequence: TGTGCCAGCAGCCAACAAGAGACCCAGTACTTC.

CDR3 bases: TGTGCCAGCAGTACCCCGCGACAGGACCCAGATACGCAGTATTTT. It is translated as CASSTPRQDPDTQYF. J is TRBJ2-3 and V is TRBV28; perhaps TRBD1 as D (6 bases). CDR1 is MDHEN, CDR2 SYDVKM, per germline. V lost 5 bases to trimming and J lost 4 bases, with 16 bases between them. CDR3 length equals 15 residues.

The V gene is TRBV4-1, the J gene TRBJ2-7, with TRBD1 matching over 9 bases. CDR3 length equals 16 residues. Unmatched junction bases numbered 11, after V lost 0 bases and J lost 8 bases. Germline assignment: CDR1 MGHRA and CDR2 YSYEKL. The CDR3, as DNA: TGCGCCAGCAGCCAAGATACCTTCGGGACAGGGCGAAAGCAGTACTTC. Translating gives CASSQDTFGTGRKQYF.

The CDR3 is CASSLYRRNTEAFF. CDR3 sequence (DNA): TGTGCCAGCAGCTTATACAGGCGGAACACTGAAGCTTTCTTT. The chain employs TRBV11-2 and TRBJ1-1, with D possibly TRBD1 on 5 matching bases. V was cut by 2 bases and J by 1 base, with 8 bases left in between. The CDR3 contains 14 residues. Germline assignment: CDR1 SGHAT and CDR2 FQNNGV.

CDR3 nucleotide sequence: TGTGCCACCAGTGAGACAGGCACCGGGGAGCTGTTTTTT. This encodes CATSETGTGELFF. The chain recombines TRBV24-1 with TRBJ2-2; the D gene is possibly TRBD1 (6 bases). There are 13 residues in the CDR3. V lost 4 bases and J 4 bases, leaving 6 bases between the germline ends. Germline CDR1 is KGHDR and CDR2 is SFDVKD.

CDR3 in DNA: TGTGCCAGTAGTATACTGGGCAGGGGTTACACCTTC. Residues: CASSILGRGYTF. This rearrangement joins TRBV19 to TRBJ1-2; maybe TRBD1 (6 bases). The CDR3 is 12 residues long. Trimming took 2 bases from V and 11 from J, leaving 12 bases between them. Per the germline V gene, CDR1 is LNHDA and CDR2 is SQIVND (reference sequence). The full variable domain, with the rest looked up from reference TRBV19 and TRBJ1-2, is DGGITQSPKYLFRKEGQNVTLSCEQNLNHDAMYWYRQDPGQGLRLIYYSQIVNDFQKGDIAEGYSVSREKKESFPLTVTSAQKNPTAFYLCASSILGRGYTFGSGTRLTVV.

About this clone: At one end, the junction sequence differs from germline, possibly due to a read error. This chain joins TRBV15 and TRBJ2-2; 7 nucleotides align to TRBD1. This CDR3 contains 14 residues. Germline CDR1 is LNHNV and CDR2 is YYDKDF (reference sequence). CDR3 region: CATSRERGPGELFF. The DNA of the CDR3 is TGTGCCACCAGCCGAGAAAGGGGGCCCGGGGAGCTGTTTTTT.

CDR3: CASSGGTGSTNQPQHF. The CDR3 DNA is TGTGCCAGCAGTGGGGGGACAGGGTCTACCAATCAGCCCCAGCATTTT. V usage is TRBV2 and J usage is TRBJ1-5, with TRBD1 identical over 9 bases. Germline V gives CDR1 SNHLY, CDR2 FYNNEI. This CDR3 is built from 16 residues. The V segment lost 4 bases and the J segment 3 bases; nucleotides outside the gene matches: 7. Together with reference TRBV2 and TRBJ1-5, the CDR3 gives the full variable domain: EPEVTQTPSHQVTQMGQEVILRCVPISNHLYFYWYRQILGQKVEFLVSFYNNEISEKSEIFDDQFSVERPDGSNFTLKIRSTKLEDSAMYFCASSGGTGSTNQPQHFGDGTRLSIL.

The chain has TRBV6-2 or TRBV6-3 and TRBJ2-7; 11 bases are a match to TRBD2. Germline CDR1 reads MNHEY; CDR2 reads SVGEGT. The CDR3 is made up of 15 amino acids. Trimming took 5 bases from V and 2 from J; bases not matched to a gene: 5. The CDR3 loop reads CASSPLAGGPYEQYF. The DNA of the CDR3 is TGTGCCAGCAGTCCCCTAGCGGGAGGCCCCTACGAGCAGTACTTC.

The CDR3 nucleotides read TGTGCCAGCAGTTACGAGGGACATATGAACACTGAAGCTTTCTTT. This encodes CASSYEGHMNTEAFF. This chain uses TRBV6-5 with TRBJ1-1; a weak D match, TRBD1 (6 bases). Trimming took 2 bases from V and 0 from J, leaving 10 bases between them. This CDR3 comprises 15 residues. The germline V gene encodes CDR1 MNHEY and CDR2 SVGAGI.

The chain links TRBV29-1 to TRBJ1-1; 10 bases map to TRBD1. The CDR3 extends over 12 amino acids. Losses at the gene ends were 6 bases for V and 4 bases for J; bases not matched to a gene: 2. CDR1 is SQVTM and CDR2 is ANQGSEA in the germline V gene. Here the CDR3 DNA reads TGCAGCGTAAGGACAGGGGGCACTGAAGCTTTCTTT. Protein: CSVRTGGTEAFF.

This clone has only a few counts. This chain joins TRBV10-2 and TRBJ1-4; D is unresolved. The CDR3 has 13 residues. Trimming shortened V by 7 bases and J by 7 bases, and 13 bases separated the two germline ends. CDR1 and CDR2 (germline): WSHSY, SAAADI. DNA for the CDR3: TGCGCCAGCAAAAGGCCCCGGGGTGAAAAACTGTTTTTT. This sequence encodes CASKRPRGEKLFF.